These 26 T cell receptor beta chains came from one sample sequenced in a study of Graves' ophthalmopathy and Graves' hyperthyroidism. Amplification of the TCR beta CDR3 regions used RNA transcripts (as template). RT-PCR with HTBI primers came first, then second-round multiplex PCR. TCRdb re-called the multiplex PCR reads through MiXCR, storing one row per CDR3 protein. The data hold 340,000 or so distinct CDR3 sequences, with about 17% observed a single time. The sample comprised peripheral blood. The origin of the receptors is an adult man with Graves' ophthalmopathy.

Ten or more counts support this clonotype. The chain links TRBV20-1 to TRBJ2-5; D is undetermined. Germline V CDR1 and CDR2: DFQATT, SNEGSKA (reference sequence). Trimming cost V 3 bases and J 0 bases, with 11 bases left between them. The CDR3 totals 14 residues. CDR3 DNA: TGCAGTGCTAGGCCCAGTATGAACCAAGAGACCCAGTACTTC. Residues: CSARPSMNQETQYF.

This CDR3 is CAISESHYEQYF. DNA of the CDR3: TGTGCCATCAGTGAGTCCCACTACGAGCAGTACTTC. This sequence joins TRBV10-3 and TRBJ2-7; D is unclear. V lost 0 bases and J lost 3, with 3 bases in between. Germline loops: CDR1 ENHRY, CDR2 SYGVKD. The length of the CDR3 is 12 residues.

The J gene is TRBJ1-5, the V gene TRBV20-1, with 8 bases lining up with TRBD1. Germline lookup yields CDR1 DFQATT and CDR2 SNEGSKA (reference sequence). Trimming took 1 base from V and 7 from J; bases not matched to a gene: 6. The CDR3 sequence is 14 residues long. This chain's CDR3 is CSARVDGTGQPQHF. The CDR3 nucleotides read TGCAGTGCTAGAGTAGACGGGACAGGACAGCCCCAGCATTTT.

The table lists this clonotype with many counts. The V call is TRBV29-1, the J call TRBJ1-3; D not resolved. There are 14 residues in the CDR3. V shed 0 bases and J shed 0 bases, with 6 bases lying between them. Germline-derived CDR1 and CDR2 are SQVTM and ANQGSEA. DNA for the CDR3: TGCAGCGTTGAAGATCAGTACTCTGGAAACACCATATATTTT. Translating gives CSVEDQYSGNTIYF.

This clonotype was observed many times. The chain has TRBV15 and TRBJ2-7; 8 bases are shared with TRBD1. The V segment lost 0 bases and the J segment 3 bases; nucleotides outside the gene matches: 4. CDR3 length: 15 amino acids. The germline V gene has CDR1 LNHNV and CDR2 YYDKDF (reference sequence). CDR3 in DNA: TGTGCCACCAGCAGAGATTACAGGGGGTTCTACGAGCAGTACTTC. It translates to CATSRDYRGFYEQYF.

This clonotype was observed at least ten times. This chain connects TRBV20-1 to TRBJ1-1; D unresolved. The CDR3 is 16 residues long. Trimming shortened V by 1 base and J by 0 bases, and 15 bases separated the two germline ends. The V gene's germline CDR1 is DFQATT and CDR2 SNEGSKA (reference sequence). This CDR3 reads CSARVTRAPMNTEAFF. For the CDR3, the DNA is TGCAGTGCTAGAGTTACCCGGGCACCAATGAACACTGAAGCTTTCTTT.

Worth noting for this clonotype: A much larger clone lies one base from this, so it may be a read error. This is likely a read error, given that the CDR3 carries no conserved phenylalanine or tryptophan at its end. For the CDR3, the DNA is TGCGTACGTACGTCAAGGCTGACTGGGAATCAGCCCCAGCATATT. This translates into CVRTSRLTGNQPQHI. This chain connects TRBV5-7 to TRBJ1-5; D remains ambiguous. TRBV5-7 is marked as an open reading frame, function uncertain. This CDR3 has 15 residues.

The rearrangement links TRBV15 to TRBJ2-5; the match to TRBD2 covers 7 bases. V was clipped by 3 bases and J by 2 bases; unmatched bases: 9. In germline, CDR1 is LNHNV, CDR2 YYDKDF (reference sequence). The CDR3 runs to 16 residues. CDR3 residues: CATSSPPGGGQETQYF. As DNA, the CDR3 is TGTGCCACCAGCAGCCCCCCTGGGGGGGGACAAGAGACCCAGTACTTC.

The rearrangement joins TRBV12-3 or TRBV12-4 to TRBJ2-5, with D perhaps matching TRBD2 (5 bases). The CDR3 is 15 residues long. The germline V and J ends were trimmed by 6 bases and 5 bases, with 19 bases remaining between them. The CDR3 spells CASSQGGLPGETQYF. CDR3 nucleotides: TGTGCCAGCAGCCAAGGCGGACTCCCCGGGGAGACCCAGTACTTC.

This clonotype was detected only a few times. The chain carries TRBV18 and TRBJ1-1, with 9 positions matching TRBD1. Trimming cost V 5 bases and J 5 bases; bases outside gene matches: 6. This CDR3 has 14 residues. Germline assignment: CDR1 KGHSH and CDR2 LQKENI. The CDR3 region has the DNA TGTGCCAGCTCAGCCGGGACAGGGTGGACTGAAGCTTTCTTT. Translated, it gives CASSAGTGWTEAFF.

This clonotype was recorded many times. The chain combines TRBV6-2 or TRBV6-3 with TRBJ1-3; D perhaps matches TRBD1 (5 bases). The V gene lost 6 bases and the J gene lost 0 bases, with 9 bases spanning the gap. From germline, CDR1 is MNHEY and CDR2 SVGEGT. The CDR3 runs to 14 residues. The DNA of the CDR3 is TGTGCCAGCAGACCGACAGACTCTGGAAACACCATATATTTT. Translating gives CASRPTDSGNTIYF.

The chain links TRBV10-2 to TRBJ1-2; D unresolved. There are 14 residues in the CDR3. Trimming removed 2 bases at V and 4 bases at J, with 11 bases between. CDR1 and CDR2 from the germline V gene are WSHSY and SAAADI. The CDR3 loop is CASSEEVRGYGYTF. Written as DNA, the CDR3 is TGCGCCAGCAGTGAGGAGGTGCGCGGCTATGGCTACACCTTC.

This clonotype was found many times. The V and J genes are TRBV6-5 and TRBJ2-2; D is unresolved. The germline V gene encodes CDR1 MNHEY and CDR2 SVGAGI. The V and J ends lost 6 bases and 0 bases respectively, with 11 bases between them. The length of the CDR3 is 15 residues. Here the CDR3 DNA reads TGTGCCAGCAGACCACCAGGAACGAACACCGGGGAGCTGTTTTTT. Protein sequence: CASRPPGTNTGELFF.

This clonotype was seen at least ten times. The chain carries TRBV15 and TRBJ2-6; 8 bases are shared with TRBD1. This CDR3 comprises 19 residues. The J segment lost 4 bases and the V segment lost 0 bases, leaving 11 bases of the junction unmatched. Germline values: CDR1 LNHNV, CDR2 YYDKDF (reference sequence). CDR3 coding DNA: TGTGCCACCAGCAGAGAGAAGAGGGCAGGGGGCTACGGGGCCAACGTCCTGACTTTC. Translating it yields CATSREKRAGGYGANVLTF. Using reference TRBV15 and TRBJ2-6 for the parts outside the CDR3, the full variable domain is DAMVIQNPRYQVTQFGKPVTLSCSQTLNHNVMYWYQQKSSQAPKLLFHYYDKDFNNEADTPDNFQSRRPNTSFCFLDIRSPGLGDTAMYLCATSREKRAGGYGANVLTFGAGSRLTVL.

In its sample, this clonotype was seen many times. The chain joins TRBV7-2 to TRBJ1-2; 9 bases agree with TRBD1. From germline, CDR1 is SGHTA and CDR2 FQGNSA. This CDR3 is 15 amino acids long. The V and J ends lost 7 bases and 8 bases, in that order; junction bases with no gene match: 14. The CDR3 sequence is CASTFSGQGFEGYTF. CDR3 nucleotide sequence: TGTGCCAGCACCTTTTCTGGACAGGGGTTTGAGGGCTACACCTTC.

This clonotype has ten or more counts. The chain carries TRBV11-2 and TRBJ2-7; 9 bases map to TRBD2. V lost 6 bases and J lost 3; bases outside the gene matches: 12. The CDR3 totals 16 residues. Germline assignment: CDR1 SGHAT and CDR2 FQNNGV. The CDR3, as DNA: TGTGCCAGCAGTCGAGATGGAGCTAGCGGGAACTACGAGCAGTACTTC. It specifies CASSRDGASGNYEQYF.

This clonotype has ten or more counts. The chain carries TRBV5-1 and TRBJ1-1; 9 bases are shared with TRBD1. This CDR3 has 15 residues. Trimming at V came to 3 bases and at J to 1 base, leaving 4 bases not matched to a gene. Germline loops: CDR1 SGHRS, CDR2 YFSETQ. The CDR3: CASSSGQGRNTEAFF. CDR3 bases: TGCGCCAGCAGCTCCGGACAGGGGAGGAACACTGAAGCTTTCTTT. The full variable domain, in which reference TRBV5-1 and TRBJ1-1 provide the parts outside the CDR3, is KAGVTQTPRYLIKTRGQQVTLSCSPISGHRSVSWYQQTPGQGLQFLFEYFSETQRNKGNFPGRFSGRQFSNSRSEMNVSTLELGDSALYLCASSSGQGRNTEAFFGQGTRLTVV.

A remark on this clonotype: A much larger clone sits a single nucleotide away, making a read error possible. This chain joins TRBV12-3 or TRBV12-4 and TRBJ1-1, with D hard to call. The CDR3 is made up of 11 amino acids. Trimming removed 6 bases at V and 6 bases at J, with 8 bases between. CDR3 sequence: CASRMYAEAFF. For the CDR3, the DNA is TGTGCCAGCAGAATGTACGCTGAAGCTTTCTTT.

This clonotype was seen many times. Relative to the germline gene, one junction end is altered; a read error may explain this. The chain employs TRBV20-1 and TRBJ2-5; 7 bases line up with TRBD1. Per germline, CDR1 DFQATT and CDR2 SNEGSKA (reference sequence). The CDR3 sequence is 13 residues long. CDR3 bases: TGCAGTGCCAGAGACAGGGTGGTGGAGACCCAGTACTTC. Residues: CSARDRVVETQYF.

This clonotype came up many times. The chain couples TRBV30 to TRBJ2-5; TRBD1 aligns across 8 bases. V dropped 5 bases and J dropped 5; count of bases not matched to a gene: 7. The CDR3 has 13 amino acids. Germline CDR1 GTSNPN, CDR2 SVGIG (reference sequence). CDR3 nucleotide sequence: TGTGCCTGGCGGCAGGGGGCGATTGAGACCCAGTACTTC. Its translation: CAWRQGAIETQYF.

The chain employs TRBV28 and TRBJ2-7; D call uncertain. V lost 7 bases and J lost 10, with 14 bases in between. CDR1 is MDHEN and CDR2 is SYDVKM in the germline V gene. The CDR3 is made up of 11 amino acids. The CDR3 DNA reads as TGTGCCAGCAACTCTCCCCCATTTCAGTACTTC. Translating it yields CASNSPPFQYF.

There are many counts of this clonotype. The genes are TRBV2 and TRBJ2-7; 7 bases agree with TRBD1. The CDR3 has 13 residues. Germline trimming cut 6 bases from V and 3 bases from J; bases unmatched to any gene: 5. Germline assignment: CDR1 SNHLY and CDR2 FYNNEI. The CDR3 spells CASRGDSFYEQYF. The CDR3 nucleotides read TGTGCCAGCAGGGGGGACAGTTTCTACGAGCAGTACTTC.

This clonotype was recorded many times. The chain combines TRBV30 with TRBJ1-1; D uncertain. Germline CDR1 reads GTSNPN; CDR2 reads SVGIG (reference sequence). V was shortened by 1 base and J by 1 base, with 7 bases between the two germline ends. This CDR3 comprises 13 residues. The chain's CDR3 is CAWSDEGNTEAFF. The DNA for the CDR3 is TGTGCCTGGAGTGACGAAGGGAACACTGAAGCTTTCTTT.

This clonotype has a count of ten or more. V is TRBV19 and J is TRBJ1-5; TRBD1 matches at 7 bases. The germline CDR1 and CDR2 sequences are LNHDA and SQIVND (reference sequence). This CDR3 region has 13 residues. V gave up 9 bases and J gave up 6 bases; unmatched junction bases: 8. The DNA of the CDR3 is TGTGCCAGCAACAGGGGAGACGGTCAGCCCCAGCATTTT. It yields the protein CASNRGDGQPQHF.

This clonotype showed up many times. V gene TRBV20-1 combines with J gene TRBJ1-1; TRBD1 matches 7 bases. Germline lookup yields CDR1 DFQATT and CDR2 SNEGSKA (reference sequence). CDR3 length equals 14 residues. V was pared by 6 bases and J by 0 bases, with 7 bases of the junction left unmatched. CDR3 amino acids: CSASRDSMNTEAFF. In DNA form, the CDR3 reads TGCAGTGCCTCCCGGGACAGCATGAACACTGAAGCTTTCTTT.

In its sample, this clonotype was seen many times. CDR3 residues: CASTGPGTDSYEQYF. DNA of the CDR3: TGTGCCAGCACCGGACCAGGGACAGACTCCTACGAGCAGTACTTC. This rearrangement joins TRBV28 to TRBJ2-7, with 7 bases lining up with TRBD1. From germline, CDR1 is MDHEN and CDR2 SYDVKM. This CDR3 is 15 amino acids long. V shed 7 bases, J shed 0 bases, and the junction held 9 bases outside the gene matches.